The present T cell receptor (beta chain) was sequenced within a study of T cell changes during pregnancy in multiple sclerosis. Clones were read by immunoSEQ multiplex PCR, and TCRdb kept only the in-frame ones, dropping some. The sample holds about 89,000 clones; roughly 94% are singletons and the top ten take 0.7% to 1%. This clonotype originated in a female donor with multiple sclerosis, enrolled in a pregnancy study. Sequenced here: peripheral blood, sampled in the third trimester of pregnancy.

The CDR3 sequence is CSVETGGLGGEQYF. The CDR3 DNA follows: TGCAGCGTTGAGACAGGGGGCCTGGGGGGGGAGCAGTACTTC. The V and J genes are TRBV29-1 and TRBJ2-7; 10 positions agree with TRBD1. The V gene end was trimmed by 3 bases and the J gene end by 7 bases; junction bases not matched to a gene: 9. The CDR3 is 14 amino acids. Germline V gene lookup returns CDR1 SQVTM and CDR2 ANQGSEA.